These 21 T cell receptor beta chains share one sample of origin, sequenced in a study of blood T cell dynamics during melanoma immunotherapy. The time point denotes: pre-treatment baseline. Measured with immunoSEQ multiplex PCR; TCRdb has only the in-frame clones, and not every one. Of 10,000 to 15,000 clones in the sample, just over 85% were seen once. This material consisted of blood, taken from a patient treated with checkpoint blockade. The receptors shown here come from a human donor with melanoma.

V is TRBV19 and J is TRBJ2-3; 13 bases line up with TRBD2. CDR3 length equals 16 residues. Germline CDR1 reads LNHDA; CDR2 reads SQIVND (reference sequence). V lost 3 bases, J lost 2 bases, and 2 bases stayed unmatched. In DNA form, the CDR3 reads TGTGCCAGTAGTATGGGGACTAGCGGGATCACAGATACGCAGTATTTT. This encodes CASSMGTSGITDTQYF.

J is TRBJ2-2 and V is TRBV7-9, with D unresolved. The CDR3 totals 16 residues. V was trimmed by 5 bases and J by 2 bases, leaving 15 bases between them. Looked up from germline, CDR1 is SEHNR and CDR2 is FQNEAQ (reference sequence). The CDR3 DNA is TGTGCCAGCAGCCCCCGGGTGGCCTCCAACACCGGGGAGCTGTTTTTT. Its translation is CASSPRVASNTGELFF.

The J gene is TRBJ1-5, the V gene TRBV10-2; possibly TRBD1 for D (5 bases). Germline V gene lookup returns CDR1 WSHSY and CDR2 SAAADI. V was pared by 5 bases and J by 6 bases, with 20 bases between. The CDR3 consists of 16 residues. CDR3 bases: TGCGCCAGCAGTATTGGGGGACCCCAAACTGGTCAGCCCCAGCATTTT. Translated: CASSIGGPQTGQPQHF.

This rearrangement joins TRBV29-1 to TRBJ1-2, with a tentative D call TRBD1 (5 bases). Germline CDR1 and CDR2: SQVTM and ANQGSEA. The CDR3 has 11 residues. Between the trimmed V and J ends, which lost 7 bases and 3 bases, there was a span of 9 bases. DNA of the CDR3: TGCAGCGCCGGGGGGGACTATGGCTACACCTTC. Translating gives CSAGGDYGYTF.

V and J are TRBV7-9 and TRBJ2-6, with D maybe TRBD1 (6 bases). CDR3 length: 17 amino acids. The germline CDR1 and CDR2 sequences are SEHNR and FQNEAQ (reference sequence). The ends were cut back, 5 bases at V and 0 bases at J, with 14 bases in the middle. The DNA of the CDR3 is TGTGCCAGCAGCAAAGAGAACAGGGCCTCTGGGGCCAACGTCCTGACTTTC. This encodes CASSKENRASGANVLTF.

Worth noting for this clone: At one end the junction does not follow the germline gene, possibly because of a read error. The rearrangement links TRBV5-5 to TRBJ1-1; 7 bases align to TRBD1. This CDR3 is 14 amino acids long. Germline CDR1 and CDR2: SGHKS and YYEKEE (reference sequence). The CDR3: CASSLTGMNTEAFF. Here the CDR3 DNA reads TGTGCCAGCAGTTTGACAGGGATGAATACTGAAGCTTTCTTT.

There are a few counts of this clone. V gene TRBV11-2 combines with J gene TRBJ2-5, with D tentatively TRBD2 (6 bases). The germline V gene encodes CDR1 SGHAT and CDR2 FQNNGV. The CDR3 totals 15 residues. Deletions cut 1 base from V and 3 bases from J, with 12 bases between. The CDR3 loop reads CASSLVGRGKETQYF. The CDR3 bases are TGTGCCAGCAGCTTAGTTGGTCGCGGGAAAGAGACCCAGTACTTC.

The CDR3: CASRGLTGMSEKLFF. The CDR3 bases are TGTGCCAGCAGGGGACTGACAGGGATGAGCGAAAAACTGTTTTTT. The rearrangement links TRBV6-1 to TRBJ1-4; 7 nucleotides line up with TRBD1. The CDR3 sequence is 15 residues long. In germline, CDR1 is MNHNS, CDR2 SASEGT. V lost 6 bases and J lost 8; bases outside the gene matches: 12.

The CDR3 sequence is CASSLAVGRGANTGELFF. CDR3 in DNA: TGTGCCAGCAGCTTAGCAGTGGGGAGGGGCGCGAACACCGGGGAGCTGTTTTTT. The chain uses TRBV7-9 and TRBJ2-2; TRBD2 matches at 7 bases. Germline V gives CDR1 SEHNR, CDR2 FQNEAQ (reference sequence). The CDR3 is 18 amino acids. V dropped 0 bases and J dropped 0; count of bases not matched to a gene: 7.

CDR3 protein: CASITGGTSYNEQFF. CDR3 in DNA: TGTGCCAGCATTACCGGGGGGACCTCCTACAATGAGCAGTTCTTC. The chain employs TRBV2 and TRBJ2-1, with 7 bases that match TRBD2. The CDR3 is 15 residues long. V lost 7 bases and J lost 0; bases outside the gene matches: 6. Per the germline V gene, CDR1 is SNHLY and CDR2 is FYNNEI.

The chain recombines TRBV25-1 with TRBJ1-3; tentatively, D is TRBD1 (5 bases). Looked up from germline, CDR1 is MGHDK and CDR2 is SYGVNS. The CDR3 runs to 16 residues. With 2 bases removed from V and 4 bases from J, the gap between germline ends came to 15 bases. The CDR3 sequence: CASSEAGGPGGNTIYF. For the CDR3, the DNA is TGTGCCAGCAGTGAAGCTGGCGGGCCAGGGGGAAACACCATATATTTT.

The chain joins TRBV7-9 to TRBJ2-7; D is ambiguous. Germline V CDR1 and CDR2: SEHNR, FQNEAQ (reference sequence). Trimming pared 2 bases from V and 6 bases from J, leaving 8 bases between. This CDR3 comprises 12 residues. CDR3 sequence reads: CASSLRAFEQYF. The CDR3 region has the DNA TGTGCCAGCAGCTTAAGAGCTTTCGAGCAGTACTTC.

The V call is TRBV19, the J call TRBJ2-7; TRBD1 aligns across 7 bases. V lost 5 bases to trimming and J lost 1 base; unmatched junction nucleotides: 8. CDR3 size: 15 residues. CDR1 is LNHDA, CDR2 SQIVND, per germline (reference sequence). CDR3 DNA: TGTGCCAGTAGTCCCATGGGACAGACTTCCTACGAGCAGTACTTC. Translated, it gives CASSPMGQTSYEQYF.

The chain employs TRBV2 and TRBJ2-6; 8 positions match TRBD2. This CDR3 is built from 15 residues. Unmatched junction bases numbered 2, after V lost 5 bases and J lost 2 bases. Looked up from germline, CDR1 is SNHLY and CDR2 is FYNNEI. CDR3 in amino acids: CASSLLAAGANVLTF. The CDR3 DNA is TGTGCCAGCAGTCTACTAGCGGCTGGGGCCAACGTCCTGACTTTC.

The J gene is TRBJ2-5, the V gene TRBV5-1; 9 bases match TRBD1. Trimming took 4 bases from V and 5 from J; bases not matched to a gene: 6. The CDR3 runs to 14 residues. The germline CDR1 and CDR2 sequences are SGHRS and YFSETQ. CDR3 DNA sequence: TGCGCCAGCAGCCCGACAGGGGGGGAGGAGACCCAGTACTTC. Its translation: CASSPTGGEETQYF.

CDR3 nucleotide sequence: TGTGCCAGCAGCAAAGTAGGACCAGCTGAAGCTTTCTTT. It translates to CASSKVGPAEAFF. The chain uses TRBV21-1 and TRBJ1-1. TRBV21-1 has pseudogene status. The CDR3 is made up of 13 amino acids.

Here the CDR3 DNA reads TGTGCCAGCAGTTCACTCTCCGAGGACAGGGGGAGAAACGAGCAGTACTTC. Protein product: CASSSLSEDRGRNEQYF. The chain couples TRBV2 to TRBJ2-7; 10 bases are a match to TRBD1. The CDR3 is made up of 17 amino acids. Germline CDR1 is SNHLY and CDR2 is FYNNEI. V shed 5 bases and J 5 bases; nucleotides not matched to a gene: 15.

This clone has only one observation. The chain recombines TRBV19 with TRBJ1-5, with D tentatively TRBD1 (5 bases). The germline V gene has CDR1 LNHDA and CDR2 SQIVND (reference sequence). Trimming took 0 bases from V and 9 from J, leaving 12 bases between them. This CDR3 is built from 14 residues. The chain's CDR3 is CASSIDLWGRPQHF. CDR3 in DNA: TGTGCCAGTAGTATAGATCTATGGGGGAGGCCCCAGCATTTT.

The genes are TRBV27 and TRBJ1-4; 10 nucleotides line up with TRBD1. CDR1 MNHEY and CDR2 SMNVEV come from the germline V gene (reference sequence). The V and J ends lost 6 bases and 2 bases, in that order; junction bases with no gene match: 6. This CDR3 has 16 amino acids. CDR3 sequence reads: CASRPGQGPTNEKLFF. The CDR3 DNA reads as TGTGCCAGCAGACCGGGACAGGGGCCCACTAATGAAAAACTGTTTTTT.

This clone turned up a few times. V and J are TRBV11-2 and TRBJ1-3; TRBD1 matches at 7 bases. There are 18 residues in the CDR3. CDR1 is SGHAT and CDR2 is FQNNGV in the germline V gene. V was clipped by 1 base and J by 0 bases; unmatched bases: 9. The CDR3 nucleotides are TGTGCCAGCAGCTTAGGTTGGACCAGGGGGGACTCTGGAAACACCATATATTTT. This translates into CASSLGWTRGDSGNTIYF. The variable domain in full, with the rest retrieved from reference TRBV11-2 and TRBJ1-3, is EAGVAQSPRYKIIEKRQSVAFWCNPISGHATLYWYQQILGQGPKLLIQFQNNGVVDDSQLPKDRFSAERLKGVDSTLKIQPAKLEDSAVYLCASSLGWTRGDSGNTIYFGEGSWLTVV.

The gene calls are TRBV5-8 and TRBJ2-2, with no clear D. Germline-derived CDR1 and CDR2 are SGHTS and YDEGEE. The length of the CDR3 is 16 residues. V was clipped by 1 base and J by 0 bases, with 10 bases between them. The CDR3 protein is CASSLLGGPNTGELFF. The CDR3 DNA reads TGTGCCAGCAGCTTGTTAGGCGGACCGAACACCGGGGAGCTGTTTTTT.